This T cell receptor (beta chain) was profiled in a study of cytomegalovirus exposure and HLA in healthy donors. Study in general: Within an early data release were about 85 million unique TCRs drawn from HLA-typed donors.

A word on this clone: Its antigen is as yet unknown.

From germline, CDR1 is LNHDA and CDR2 SQIVND (reference sequence). The CDR3 length is 20 residues. Between the trimmed V and J ends, which lost 5 bases and 5 bases, there was a span of 34 bases. This PCR relied on a set of 60 Vbeta primers and 13 Jbeta primers. Produced via immunoSEQ multiplex PCR; TCRdb's table is partial and in-frame only. The sample yields about 130,000 clones, 80% seen once. Study results and limitations: The likely explanation for a cluster of highly shared sequence variants was sequencing artifact. An analysis was carried out at a later point. It showed that HLA-associated TCR beta chains were more clonally expanded than equally common non-associated chains.

The gene calls are TRBV19 and TRBJ2-7; a weak D match, TRBD1 (7 bases). Sample: PBMCs. The source is a woman between 40 and 50 years old in good health and CMV-seronegative. The CDR3 loop is CASSPIRGDRRRHLSHEQYF. CDR3 nucleotides: TGTGCCAGTAGTCCCATCAGGGGGGATCGGAGGCGACACCTTTCCCACGAGCAGTACTTC.